This T cell receptor (beta chain) stems from a study of cytomegalovirus exposure and HLA in healthy donors. Assay used: immunoSEQ multiplex PCR; TCRdb lists only in-frame clones, some missing. Counted here are 210,000 or so clones, about 91% occurring once; the ten biggest clones make up roughly 2.8%. Germline CDR1 is MDHEN and CDR2 is SYDVKM. The CDR3 sequence is 14 residues long. Trimming removed 10 bases from V and 2 bases from J; junction bases left unmatched: 9. The sequence came from a woman in her late teens or twenties in good health and CMV-seronegative. The sequenced material came from PBMCs. The chain recombines TRBV28 with TRBJ2-3; 7 nucleotides agree with TRBD2. CDR3 bases: TGTGCCACCGCCGGGACTACAATCACAGATACGCAGTATTTT. Translated, it gives CATAGTTITDTQYF. The variable domain in full, completed from reference TRBV28 and TRBJ2-3, reads DVKVTQSSRYLVKRTGEKVFLECVQDMDHENMFWYRQDPGLGLRLIYFSYDVKMKEKGDIPEGYSVSREKKERFSLILESASTNQTSMYLCATAGTTITDTQYFGPGTRLTVL.